Listed here are 7 T cell receptor beta chains from one sample, sequenced in a study of shared clonotypes between healthy human individuals. Here immunoSEQ multiplex PCR was the method, and the copy in TCRdb shows in-frame clones only, minus some. The sample yields over a million clones, approximately 98.5% seen once. The specimen was naive CD4+ T cells sorted from blood. Documented subset: CD45RA+ positively selected. All receptors derive from a young man in good health.

V usage is TRBV11-2 and J usage is TRBJ1-2, with 9 positions matching TRBD1. Per the germline V gene, CDR1 is SGHAT and CDR2 is FQNNGV. The CDR3 contains 16 residues. The V segment lost 3 bases and the J segment 7 bases; nucleotides outside the gene matches: 12. CDR3 DNA sequence: TGTGCCAGCAGCTTCGGGACAGGGACGATCTATGGTGGCTACACCTTC. Translated: CASSFGTGTIYGGYTF.

V is TRBV5-1 and J is TRBJ1-1; no clear D. This CDR3 contains 14 residues. Germline V gene lookup returns CDR1 SGHRS and CDR2 YFSETQ. V dropped 0 bases and J dropped 4 bases, with 10 bases sitting between them. CDR3 protein: CASSLEGGITEAFF. Written as DNA, the CDR3 is TGCGCCAGCAGCTTGGAGGGAGGGATCACTGAAGCTTTCTTT.

This clone was seen once. The chain employs TRBV9 and TRBJ1-3; D not certain. The CDR3 is 14 residues long. CDR1 is SGDLS and CDR2 is YYNGEE in the germline V gene. V was trimmed by 0 bases and J by 0 bases, leaving 4 bases between them. The CDR3 DNA follows: TGTGCCAGCAGCGTAGAGGACTCTGGAAACACCATATATTTT. This sequence encodes CASSVEDSGNTIYF.

The rearrangement uses TRBV6-1 and TRBJ1-1; 10 nucleotides agree with TRBD1. Looked up from germline, CDR1 is MNHNS and CDR2 is SASEGT. After removal of 2 bases from V and 5 bases from J, the junction contained 14 bases not matched to a gene. The CDR3 sequence is 18 residues long. Here the CDR3 DNA reads TGTGCCAGCAGTGAACTGAGACAGGGGGCGCGAATGGGGACTGAAGCTTTCTTT. Its translation is CASSELRQGARMGTEAFF.

This chain uses TRBV7-9 with TRBJ1-2, with 11 bases aligning to TRBD1. Germline-derived CDR1 and CDR2 are SEHNR and FQNEAQ (reference sequence). CDR3 length: 15 residues. V gave up 5 bases and J gave up 2 bases; unmatched junction bases: 4. The CDR3 DNA is TGTGCCAGCAGCCCCTGGGACAGGGGGAACTATGGCTACACCTTC. It is translated as CASSPWDRGNYGYTF.

This sequence joins TRBV6-4 and TRBJ2-2; TRBD2 agrees at 9 bases. V lost 4 bases, J lost 6 bases, and 6 bases stayed unmatched. Germline lookup yields CDR1 MRHNA and CDR2 SNTAGT. The CDR3 is 15 residues long. The CDR3 loop is CASSVVAGVSGELFF. The CDR3 region has the DNA TGTGCCAGCAGTGTTGTAGCGGGAGTCTCCGGGGAGCTGTTTTTT.

This sequence joins TRBV5-1 and TRBJ2-1; TRBD2 agrees at 10 bases. The J segment lost 8 bases and the V segment lost 2 bases, leaving 7 bases of the junction unmatched. The CDR3 runs 15 residues. Germline V lookup: CDR1 SGHRS, CDR2 YFSETQ. The CDR3, as DNA: TGCGCCAGCAGCTTCATCGGGACTAGCGCCCATGAGCAGTTCTTC. This codes for CASSFIGTSAHEQFF. Together with reference TRBV5-1 and TRBJ2-1, the CDR3 gives the full variable domain: KAGVTQTPRYLIKTRGQQVTLSCSPISGHRSVSWYQQTPGQGLQFLFEYFSETQRNKGNFPGRFSGRQFSNSRSEMNVSTLELGDSALYLCASSFIGTSAHEQFFGPGTRLTVL.